The 23 T cell receptor beta chains below were found in one sample sequenced in a study of blood T cells in healthy people across ages. It was with a sample-barcoded 5' primer and a J-beta primer mix that a second PCR of about 6 to 11 cycles was run. A single record per CDR3 protein comes from TCRdb applying MiXCR to the 5' RACE reads. This sample has approximately 790,000 distinct CDR3 sequences; less than 80% occur once, and the top ten carry 25% to 35%. The sample comprised blood. Every receptor here comes from a man younger than 45 in good health.

This clonotype was detected a few times. The rearrangement links TRBV5-1 to TRBJ2-5; 7 bases fit TRBD1. From germline, CDR1 is SGHRS and CDR2 YFSETQ. The CDR3 is 13 residues long. V dropped 4 bases and J dropped 2; count of bases not matched to a gene: 2. The CDR3 sequence is CASSGDRQETQYF. For the CDR3, the DNA is TGCGCCAGCAGCGGGGACAGACAAGAGACCCAGTACTTC.

This clonotype was picked up a small number of times. The chain joins TRBV5-1 to TRBJ2-3, with TRBD2 identical over 10 bases. The CDR3 is 16 amino acids. Looked up from germline, CDR1 is SGHRS and CDR2 is YFSETQ. The V and J ends lost 4 bases and 0 bases, in that order; junction bases with no gene match: 5. This CDR3 is CASSTPGLASTDTQYF. In nucleotides, the CDR3 is TGCGCCAGCAGCACGCCGGGACTAGCGAGCACAGATACGCAGTATTTT.

The chain joins TRBV27 to TRBJ2-7; unclear D gene. Trimming removed 0 bases from V and 6 bases from J, with 9 bases in between. The CDR3 is 13 amino acids. Germline V gene lookup returns CDR1 MNHEY and CDR2 SMNVEV (reference sequence). The CDR3 sequence is CASSLSIGSEQYF. In nucleotides, the CDR3 is TGTGCCAGCAGTTTATCGATAGGTAGCGAGCAGTACTTC.

This clonotype was recorded a few times. The chain couples TRBV7-9 to TRBJ1-4; D remains ambiguous. Trimming took 9 bases from V and 6 from J, leaving 5 bases between them. The germline CDR1 and CDR2 sequences are SEHNR and FQNEAQ (reference sequence). The CDR3 has 10 amino acids. The CDR3 spells CARVDEKLFF. The DNA of the CDR3 is TGTGCCAGAGTAGATGAAAAACTGTTTTTT. Variable domain in full (rest from reference TRBV7-9 and TRBJ1-4): DTGVSQNPRHKITKRGQNVTFRCDPISEHNRLYWYRQTLGQGPEFLTYFQNEAQLEKSRLLSDRFSAERPKGSFSTLEIQRTEQGDSAMYLCARVDEKLFFGSGTQLSVL.

This clonotype has just one count. The chain combines TRBV29-1 with TRBJ1-2; 7 bases are a match to TRBD1. The CDR3 contains 12 residues. Trimming took 5 bases from V and 3 from J; bases not matched to a gene: 3. The germline V gene has CDR1 SQVTM and CDR2 ANQGSEA. CDR3 nucleotides: TGCAGCGTTTCCGGACAGGACTATGGCTACACCTTC. This gives the protein CSVSGQDYGYTF.

The genes are TRBV4-3 and TRBJ2-1, with D perhaps matching TRBD2 (6 bases). The CDR3 contains 13 residues. Trimming took 0 bases from V and 12 from J, leaving 12 bases between them. Germline assignment: CDR1 LGHNA and CDR2 YSLEER. The CDR3 loop reads CASSQETGVGQFF. The CDR3 DNA follows: TGCGCCAGCAGCCAAGAAACGGGGGTTGGGCAGTTCTTC.

This chain links TRBV6-2 or TRBV6-3 with TRBJ2-3; 9 bases are a match to TRBD2. V lost 7 bases, J lost 7 bases, and 18 bases stayed unmatched. Looked up from germline, CDR1 is MNHEY and CDR2 is SVGEGT. This CDR3 comprises 17 residues. CDR3 nucleotide sequence: TGTGCCAGCACCTCCCCGGGGGCTAGCGGGGCGACATATACGCAGTATTTT. The encoded protein is CASTSPGASGATYTQYF.

This clonotype was picked up a small number of times. The rearrangement links TRBV29-1 to TRBJ2-7; D call uncertain. TRBJ2-5 matches the DNA end more closely, so the J call is doubtful. CDR3 length: 10 amino acids. Germline CDR1 reads SQVTM; CDR2 reads ANQGSEA. CDR3 region: CSGDEETQYF. CDR3 DNA sequence: TGCAGCGGCGACGAAGAGACCCAGTACTTC.

The chain links TRBV12-3 or TRBV12-4 to TRBJ1-5; the D is unclear. Trimming pared 6 bases from V and 5 bases from J, leaving 11 bases between. The CDR3 is 13 residues long. Here the CDR3 reads CASSHSEHQPQHF. Written as DNA, the CDR3 is TGTGCCAGCAGCCACAGTGAACATCAGCCCCAGCATTTT.

The genes are TRBV3-1 and TRBJ2-5; D tentatively fits TRBD1 or TRBD2 (5 bases each). Deletions cut 0 bases from V and 7 bases from J, with 15 bases between. This CDR3 is built from 15 residues. Germline-derived CDR1 and CDR2 are LGHDT and YNNKEL (reference sequence). The CDR3 DNA sequence: TGTGCCAGCAGCCAAGACCGTCGGGGCCCAGGGACCCAGTACTTC. Translated, it gives CASSQDRRGPGTQYF.

This clonotype was counted ten times or more. The chain couples TRBV7-9 to TRBJ2-1; D is unclear. Germline lookup yields CDR1 SEHNR and CDR2 FQNEAQ (reference sequence). This CDR3 has 11 amino acids. Between the trimmed V and J ends, which lost 3 bases and 10 bases, there was a span of 7 bases. CDR3 amino acids: CASSFLGEQFF. CDR3 nucleotide sequence: TGTGCCAGCAGCTTCCTAGGGGAGCAGTTCTTC.

A single count supports this clonotype. The chain recombines TRBV2 with TRBJ2-5; the D is unclear. The V end was cut by 4 bases, the J end by 2 bases, with 11 bases between. CDR3 length equals 14 residues. Germline V gene lookup returns CDR1 SNHLY and CDR2 FYNNEI. CDR3 sequence reads: CASSGSLGQETQYF. The CDR3 DNA follows: TGTGCCAGCAGTGGTTCTCTCGGTCAAGAGACCCAGTACTTC.

The chain's CDR3 is CGRGHYGYTF. The CDR3 nucleotides are TGCGGTAGGGGTCACTATGGCTACACCTTC. The chain carries TRBV4-3 and TRBJ1-2; D is possibly TRBD1 (5 bases). The CDR3 totals 10 residues. Germline CDR1 and CDR2: LGHNA and YSLEER.

The rearrangement links TRBV11-1 to TRBJ2-3, with D possibly matching TRBD2 (5 bases). V lost 4 bases and J 6 bases, leaving 8 bases between the germline ends. Germline V CDR1 and CDR2: SGHAT, FQDESV (reference sequence). The CDR3 is 12 amino acids. The CDR3: CASSSDSDTQYF. The CDR3, as DNA: TGTGCCAGCAGCTCGGACTCCGATACGCAGTATTTT.

On this clonotype: A much larger clone lies one base from this, so it may be a read error. J is TRBJ1-1 and V is TRBV6-6; D not certain. CDR3 length equals 14 residues. CDR1 and CDR2 (germline): MNHNY, SVGAGI (reference sequence). DNA of the CDR3: TGTGCCAGCAGTACCCGGACGGGGAACACTGGAGCTTTCTTT. This sequence encodes CASSTRTGNTGAFF.

V and J are TRBV7-2 and TRBJ2-5; 9 bases agree with TRBD2. Trimming cost V 0 bases and J 1 base; bases outside gene matches: 3. Germline V gene data show CDR1 as SGHTA and CDR2 as FQGNSA. The CDR3 covers 16 residues. CDR3 sequence (DNA): TGTGCCAGCAGCTTAGCCTTAGCGGGGGCCCAAGAGACCCAGTACTTC. It codes for CASSLALAGAQETQYF.

V and J are TRBV7-2 and TRBJ2-5, with D tentatively TRBD1 or TRBD2 (6 bases each). Germline V gene data show CDR1 as SGHTA and CDR2 as FQGNSA. The CDR3 has 15 residues. CDR3 DNA: TGTGCTAGCTGCCAAAGAGGGGGGAATCAAGAGACCCAGTACTTC. Its translation is CASCQRGGNQETQYF.

This clonotype came up a few times. This chain links TRBV28 with TRBJ2-5; TRBD1 might be the D (6 bases). CDR1 MDHEN and CDR2 SYDVKM come from the germline V gene. This CDR3 region has 16 residues. Trimming removed 5 bases from V and 2 bases from J, with 18 bases in between. CDR3 sequence (DNA): TGTGCCAGCAGTCCCCGACTGGGAAGGGGGCAAGAGACCCAGTACTTC. It translates to CASSPRLGRGQETQYF.

This chain connects TRBV6-5 to TRBJ2-1; no clear D gene. V lost 2 bases to trimming and J lost 10 bases, with 9 bases between them. Germline values: CDR1 MNHEY, CDR2 SVGAGI. The CDR3 extends over 12 amino acids. The CDR3 DNA is TGTGCCAGCAGTTACACTGGGGTGGAGCAGTTCTTC. It yields the protein CASSYTGVEQFF.

This clonotype was counted at least ten times. The chain uses TRBV24-1 and TRBJ2-3; TRBD1 might be the D (6 bases). The CDR3 runs 14 residues. Germline V gene sequence: CDR1 KGHDR, CDR2 SFDVKD. V dropped 9 bases and J dropped 2 bases, with 14 bases sitting between them. CDR3: CATRQGGNTDTQYF. In DNA, the CDR3 is TGTGCCACCCGCCAAGGGGGAAACACAGATACGCAGTATTTT.

This chain joins TRBV7-2 and TRBJ2-1; D call uncertain. The CDR3 extends over 12 amino acids. Trimming removed 3 bases at V and 7 bases at J, with 7 bases between. Germline V CDR1 and CDR2: SGHTA, FQGNSA. The CDR3 nucleotides are TGTGCCAGCAGCTTCTCCGAAAATGAGCAGTTCTTC. It is translated as CASSFSENEQFF. The variable domain in full, completed from reference TRBV7-2 and TRBJ2-1, reads GAGVSQSPSNKVTEKGKDVELRCDPISGHTALYWYRQSLGQGLEFLIYFQGNSAPDKSGLPSDRFSAERTGGSVSTLTIQRTQQEDSAVYLCASSFSENEQFFGPGTRLTVL.

Note on this clonotype: Since a much larger clone is just one base distant, this may be a read error. The chain employs TRBV7-2 and TRBJ2-2, with D possibly TRBD1 on 6 matching bases. Germline values: CDR1 SGHTA, CDR2 FQGNSA. The CDR3 runs to 14 residues. The DNA of the CDR3 is TGTGCCAGCAGCTTATACAGGGAAGTCGGGAAGCTGTTTTTT. Translated: CASSLYREVGKLFF.

This clonotype was detected ten times or more. The V and J genes are TRBV5-1 and TRBJ2-3; TRBD2 matches 11 bases. CDR1 SGHRS and CDR2 YFSETQ come from the germline V gene. This CDR3 has 16 residues. V lost 4 bases to trimming and J lost 2 bases; unmatched junction nucleotides: 6. This CDR3 is CASSIRLAGPTDTQYF. The CDR3 DNA is TGCGCCAGCAGCATACGACTAGCGGGGCCCACAGATACGCAGTATTTT.